The 3 T cell receptor beta chains in this list originate from one sample, sequenced in a study of PD-1 blockade in classical Hodgkin lymphoma (TCRdb year 2020). The time point tag for this specimen amounts to: cycle 4 day 1 (C4D1), after 5 to 7 weeks of nivolumab. Relapse after autologous stem cell transplantation had occurred in all trial patients, and cohorts A, B and C were distinguished by prior brentuximab vedotin exposure. CD4+ T cells were purified from thawed PBMCs by magnetic negative selection with a Miltenyi CD4+ T cell isolation kit. Library construction relied on the immunoSEQ multiplex PCR assay. TCRdb retrieved this table from immuneACCESS and kept in-frame rearrangements only. Not all clones are present; in checked studies, unresolved V genes account for under half, and no reason is known for the remainder. The table for this sample lists some 26,000 clones; around 86% of them were counted only once. The leading ten clones occupy more than 3% of the sample.

Sequenced here: CD4+ T cells from blood, sampled before the fourth cycle of nivolumab. The receptor source for this set is a human donor with classical Hodgkin lymphoma.

This chain joins TRBV19 and TRBJ2-7; 9 nucleotides align to TRBD1. The length of the CDR3 is 13 residues. Germline V lookup: CDR1 LNHDA, CDR2 SQIVND (reference sequence). The trim removed 4 bases at V and 6 bases at J, leaving 4 bases unmatched. The CDR3 sequence: CASSTQGASEQYF. CDR3 sequence (DNA): TGTGCCAGTAGTACACAGGGGGCGAGCGAGCAGTACTTC.

This chain joins TRBV6-4 and TRBJ2-1, with a possible D match to TRBD2 (5 bases). The germline CDR1 and CDR2 sequences are MRHNA and SNTAGT. There are 14 residues in the CDR3. Trimming left V 5 bases short and J 1 base short, with 9 bases between. CDR3 nucleotides: TGTGCCAGCAGTTTAACGGGGTCCTACAATGAGCAGTTCTTC. This encodes CASSLTGSYNEQFF.

The rearrangement uses TRBV18 and TRBJ1-2; TRBD1 matches at 7 bases. Trimming took 0 bases from V and 2 from J; bases not matched to a gene: 3. Per germline, CDR1 KGHSH and CDR2 LQKENI. The CDR3 is 15 amino acids. The CDR3 protein is CASSPPGQQNYGYTF. DNA of the CDR3: TGTGCCAGCTCACCACCGGGACAGCAAAACTATGGCTACACCTTC.